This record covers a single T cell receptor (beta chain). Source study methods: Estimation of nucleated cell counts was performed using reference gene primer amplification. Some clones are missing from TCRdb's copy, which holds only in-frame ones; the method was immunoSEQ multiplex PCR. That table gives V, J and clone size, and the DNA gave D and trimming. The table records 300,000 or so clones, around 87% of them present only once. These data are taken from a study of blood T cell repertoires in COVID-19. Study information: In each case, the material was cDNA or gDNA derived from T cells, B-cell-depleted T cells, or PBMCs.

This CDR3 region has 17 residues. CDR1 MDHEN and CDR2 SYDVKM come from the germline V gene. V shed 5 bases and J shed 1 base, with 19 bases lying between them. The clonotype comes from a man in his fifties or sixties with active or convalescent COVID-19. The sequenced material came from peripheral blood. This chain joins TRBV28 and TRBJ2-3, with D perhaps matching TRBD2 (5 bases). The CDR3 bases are TGTGCCAGCAGTACCTCTTACGGACTCCTGGGCACAGATACGCAGTATTTT. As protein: CASSTSYGLLGTDTQYF.